This T cell receptor (beta chain) was captured by sequencing in a study of T cell repertoires in cytomegalovirus infection. Study background: Through public TCR beta signatures, both CMV infection and matching HLA type were indicated. Points from the study as a whole: Pooled public TCR beta family frequency picked out CMV carriers with the relevant HLA.

TCRdb analysed the reads with MiXCR anew, one entry per CDR3 protein. The sample holds around 130,000 distinct CDR3 sequences, 7.5% to 9% seen once. This clonotype was counted a few times. What it binds is unknown. Sample: PBMCs. The clonotype originates from a human donor in good health (CMV status not recorded). Some clones in this sample may be carry-over from other donors' samples.

In nucleotides, the CDR3 is TGTGCCAGCAGCTCCTCGGGGGCGATCACTAATGAAAAACTGTTTTTT. It translates to CASSSSGAITNEKLFF. The chain recombines TRBV9 with TRBJ1-4; D may be TRBD1 (6 bases). The CDR3 is 16 amino acids. Germline V gene sequence: CDR1 SGDLS, CDR2 YYNGEE. The ends were cut back, 4 bases at V and 2 bases at J, with 15 bases in the middle.